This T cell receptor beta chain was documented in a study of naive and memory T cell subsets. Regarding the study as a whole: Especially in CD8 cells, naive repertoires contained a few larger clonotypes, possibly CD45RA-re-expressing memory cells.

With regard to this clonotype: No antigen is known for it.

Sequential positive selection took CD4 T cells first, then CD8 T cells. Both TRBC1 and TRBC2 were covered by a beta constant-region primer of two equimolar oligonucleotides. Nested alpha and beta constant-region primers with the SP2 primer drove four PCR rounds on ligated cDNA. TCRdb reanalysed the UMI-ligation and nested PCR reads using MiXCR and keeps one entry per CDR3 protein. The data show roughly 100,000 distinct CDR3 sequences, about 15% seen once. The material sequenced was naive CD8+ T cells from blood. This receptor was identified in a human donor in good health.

CDR3 in DNA: TGTGCCAGCAGTGTTTTCTACGAGCAGTACTTC. Encoded protein: CASSVFYEQYF. This sequence joins TRBV6-2 or TRBV6-3 and TRBJ2-7, with D uncertain. This CDR3 has 11 amino acids. Trimming pared 5 bases from V and 3 bases from J, leaving 5 bases between. Germline CDR1 reads MNHEY; CDR2 reads SVGEGT.